This T cell receptor (beta chain) emerged from a study of blood T cells in healthy people across ages. Study as a whole: The capture of about one barcoded beta molecule per two T cells was achieved by template switching.

Then a second PCR, running about 6 to 11 cycles, was carried out with a sample-barcoded 5' primer and a J-beta primer mix. TCRdb itself ran the 5' RACE reads through MiXCR, one entry per CDR3 protein. The sample records roughly 1.5 million distinct CDR3 sequences, 42% being singletons. The CDR3 sequence is 15 residues long. V lost 7 bases to trimming and J lost 4 bases; unmatched junction nucleotides: 6. Only a few counts were recorded for this clonotype. The receptor was derived from a woman in her late teens or twenties in good health. Sequenced: blood. The chain links TRBV12-3 or TRBV12-4 to TRBJ2-3, with 12 bases identical to TRBD2. The DNA of the CDR3 is TGTGCCAGCAATCTCAGACTAGCGGGAGCAGATACGCAGTATTTT. This translates into CASNLRLAGADTQYF.